This T cell receptor (beta chain) was recorded in a study of blood T cells in healthy people across ages. Then a second PCR, running roughly 7 to 11 cycles, was carried out with a sample-barcoded 5' primer and a J-beta primer mix. Each of the cDNA molecules was tagged by a template-switch adaptor with 12 random nucleotides. TCRdb redid the calling of the 5' RACE reads with MiXCR, one entry per CDR3 protein. The sample consists of about 780,000 distinct CDR3 sequences, roughly 24% of them appearing once. The germline V gene encodes CDR1 SEHNR and CDR2 FQNEAQ (reference sequence). This CDR3 is built from 13 residues. This clonotype was detected a few times. Antigen unknown. Points from the study as a whole: Significant beta diversity loss was already apparent by age approximately 36, declining roughly linearly. Naive and antigen-experienced cells were not separated, limiting conclusive comparison.

These same records also appear under a second study, on T cells of mothers and their children. That study reports: Persistent microchimeric T cell clones were not found at ~100 per million sensitivity.

The origin of this receptor is a boy between 10 and 17 years old in good health. The rearrangement uses TRBV7-9 and TRBJ2-7; D is perhaps TRBD1 (6 bases). TRBJ2-5 explains the end of the DNA better; the J call may be wrong. The sequencing sample was made of blood. The CDR3 protein is CASEAGTQETQYF. The CDR3, as DNA: TGTGCCAGCGAGGCCGGGACACAAGAGACCCAGTACTTC.